This T cell receptor beta chain was profiled in a study of blood T cell repertoires in COVID-19. Per the authors' pipeline: Amplified reference gene primers provided the basis for estimating nucleated cell counts. Here immunoSEQ multiplex PCR was the method, and the copy in TCRdb shows in-frame clones only, minus some. Clonal size and the V and J genes are those of that table, whereas D and trimming came from the DNA. This table holds a few hundred thousand clones, approximately 84% found once. Cohorts were based on clinical histories the participants reported. Germline V gene sequence: CDR1 MNHEY, CDR2 SVGAGI. The ends were cut back, 5 bases at V and 10 bases at J, with 17 bases in the middle. The CDR3 is 13 residues long.

What was sequenced was PBMCs or T cells enriched from blood (not recorded which). This clonotype originated in a woman in her 30s who had recovered from COVID-19. The rearrangement uses TRBV6-5 and TRBJ1-1; no clear D. The CDR3 here is CASSTLSRPIAFF. The CDR3 coding sequence is TGTGCCAGCAGTACCCTTTCGAGGCCGATAGCTTTCTTT.